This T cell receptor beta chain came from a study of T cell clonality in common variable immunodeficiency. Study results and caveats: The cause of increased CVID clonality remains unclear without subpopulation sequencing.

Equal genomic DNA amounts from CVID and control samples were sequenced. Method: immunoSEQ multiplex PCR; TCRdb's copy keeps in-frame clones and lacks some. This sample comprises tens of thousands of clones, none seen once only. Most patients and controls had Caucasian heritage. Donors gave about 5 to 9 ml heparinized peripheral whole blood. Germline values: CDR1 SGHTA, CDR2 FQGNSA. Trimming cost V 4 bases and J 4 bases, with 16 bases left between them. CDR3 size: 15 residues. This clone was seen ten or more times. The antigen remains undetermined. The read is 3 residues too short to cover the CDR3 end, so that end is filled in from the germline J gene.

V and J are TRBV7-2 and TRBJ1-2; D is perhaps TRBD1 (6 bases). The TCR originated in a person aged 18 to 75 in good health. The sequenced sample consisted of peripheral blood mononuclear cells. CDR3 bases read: TGTGCCAGCAGCTCCCGGACAGAGGGGAGCTATGGC. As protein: CASSSRTEGSYG. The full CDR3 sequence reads CASSSRTEGSYGYTF.